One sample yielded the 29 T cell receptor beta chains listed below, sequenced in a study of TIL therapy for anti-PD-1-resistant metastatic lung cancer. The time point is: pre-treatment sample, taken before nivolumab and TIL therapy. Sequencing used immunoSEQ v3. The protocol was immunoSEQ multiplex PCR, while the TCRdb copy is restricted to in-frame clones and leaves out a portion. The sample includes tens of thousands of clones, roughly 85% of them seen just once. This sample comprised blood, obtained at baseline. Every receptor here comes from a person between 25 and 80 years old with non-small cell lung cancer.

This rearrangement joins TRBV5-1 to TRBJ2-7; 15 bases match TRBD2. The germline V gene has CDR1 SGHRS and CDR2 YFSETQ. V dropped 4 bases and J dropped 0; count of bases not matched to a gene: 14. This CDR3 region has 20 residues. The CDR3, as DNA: TGCGCCAGCAGCGAAGACGGACTAGCGGGAGGGATACTAAGCTCCTACGAGCAGTACTTC. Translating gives CASSEDGLAGGILSSYEQYF.

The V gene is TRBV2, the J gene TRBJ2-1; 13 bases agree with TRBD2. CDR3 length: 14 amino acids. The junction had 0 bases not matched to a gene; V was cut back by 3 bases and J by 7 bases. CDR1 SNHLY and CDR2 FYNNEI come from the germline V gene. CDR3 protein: CASSETSGRNEQFF. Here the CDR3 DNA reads TGTGCCAGCAGTGAGACTAGCGGGAGGAATGAGCAGTTCTTC.

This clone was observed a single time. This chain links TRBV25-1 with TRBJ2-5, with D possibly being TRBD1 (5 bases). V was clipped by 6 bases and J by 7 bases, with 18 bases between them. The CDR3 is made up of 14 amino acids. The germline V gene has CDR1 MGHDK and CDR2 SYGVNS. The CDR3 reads CASSAPTVPATQYF. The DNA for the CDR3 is TGTGCCAGCAGCGCCCCGACAGTGCCAGCGACCCAGTACTTC.

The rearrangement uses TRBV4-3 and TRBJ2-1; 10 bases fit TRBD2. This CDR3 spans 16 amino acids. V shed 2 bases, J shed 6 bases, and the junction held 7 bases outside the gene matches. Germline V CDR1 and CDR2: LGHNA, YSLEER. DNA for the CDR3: TGCGCCAGCAGCCAACAGCGGGGGGGCCTAATCAATGAGCAGTTCTTC. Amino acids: CASSQQRGGLINEQFF.

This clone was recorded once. The DNA for the CDR3 is TGCGCCAGCAGCCCCGGGGGACCCACAGATACGCAGTATTTT. This encodes CASSPGGPTDTQYF. V usage is TRBV5-1 and J usage is TRBJ2-3, with D maybe TRBD2 (6 bases). Germline CDR1 and CDR2: SGHRS and YFSETQ. V lost 4 bases and J 2 bases, leaving 11 bases between the germline ends. This CDR3 spans 14 amino acids. The full variable domain, its missing parts supplied by reference TRBV5-1 and TRBJ2-3, is KAGVTQTPRYLIKTRGQQVTLSCSPISGHRSVSWYQQTPGQGLQFLFEYFSETQRNKGNFPGRFSGRQFSNSRSEMNVSTLELGDSALYLCASSPGGPTDTQYFGPGTRLTVL.

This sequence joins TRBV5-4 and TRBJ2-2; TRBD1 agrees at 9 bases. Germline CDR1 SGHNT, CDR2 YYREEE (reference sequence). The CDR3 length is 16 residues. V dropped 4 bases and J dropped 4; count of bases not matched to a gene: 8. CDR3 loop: CASSPGQGKVTGELFF. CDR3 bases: TGTGCCAGCAGCCCCGGACAGGGGAAAGTCACCGGGGAGCTGTTTTTT.

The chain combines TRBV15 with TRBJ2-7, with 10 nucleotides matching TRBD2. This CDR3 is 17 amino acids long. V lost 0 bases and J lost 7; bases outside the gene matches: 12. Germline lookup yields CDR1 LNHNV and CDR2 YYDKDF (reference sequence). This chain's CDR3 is CATSRDRPLAGEGEQYF. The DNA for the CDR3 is TGTGCCACCAGCAGAGATCGACCCCTAGCGGGAGAGGGGGAGCAGTACTTC.

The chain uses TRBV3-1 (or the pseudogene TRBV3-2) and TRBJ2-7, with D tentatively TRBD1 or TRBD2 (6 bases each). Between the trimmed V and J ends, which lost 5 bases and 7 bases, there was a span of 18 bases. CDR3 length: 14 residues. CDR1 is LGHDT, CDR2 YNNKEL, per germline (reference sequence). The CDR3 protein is CASSYRDTTSEQYF. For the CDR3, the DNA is TGTGCCAGCAGCTACCGGGACACGACTAGTGAGCAGTACTTC.

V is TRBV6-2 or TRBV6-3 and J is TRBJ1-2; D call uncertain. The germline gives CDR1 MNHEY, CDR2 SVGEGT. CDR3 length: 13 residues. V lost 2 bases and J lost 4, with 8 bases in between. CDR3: CASSYTASYGYTF. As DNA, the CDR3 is TGTGCCAGCAGTTACACAGCAAGCTATGGCTACACCTTC.

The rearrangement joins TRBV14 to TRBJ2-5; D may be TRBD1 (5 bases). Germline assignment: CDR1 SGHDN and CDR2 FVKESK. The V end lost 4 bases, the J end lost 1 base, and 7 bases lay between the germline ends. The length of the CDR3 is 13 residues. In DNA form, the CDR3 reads TGTGCCAGCAGCCGACAGATCCAAGAGACCCAGTACTTC. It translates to CASSRQIQETQYF.

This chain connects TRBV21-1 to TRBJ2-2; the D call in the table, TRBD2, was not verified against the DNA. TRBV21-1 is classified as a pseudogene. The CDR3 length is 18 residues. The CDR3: CASSRRGTSGRATGELFF. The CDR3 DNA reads TGTGCCAGCAGCCGCCGGGGGACTAGCGGGAGGGCAACCGGGGAGCTGTTTTTT.

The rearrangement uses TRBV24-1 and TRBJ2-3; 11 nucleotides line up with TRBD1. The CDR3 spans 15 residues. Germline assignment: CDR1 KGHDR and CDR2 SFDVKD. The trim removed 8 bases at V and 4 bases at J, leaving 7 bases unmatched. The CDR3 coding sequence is TGTGCCACCACACCGGGACAGGGGGTTTCAGATACGCAGTATTTT. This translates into CATTPGQGVSDTQYF.

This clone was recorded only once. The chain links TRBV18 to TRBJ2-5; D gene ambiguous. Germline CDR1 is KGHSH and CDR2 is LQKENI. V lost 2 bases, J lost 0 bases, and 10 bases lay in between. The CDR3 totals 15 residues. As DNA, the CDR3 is TGTGCCAGCTCACCAGTGACAAAAAACCAAGAGACCCAGTACTTC. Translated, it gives CASSPVTKNQETQYF.

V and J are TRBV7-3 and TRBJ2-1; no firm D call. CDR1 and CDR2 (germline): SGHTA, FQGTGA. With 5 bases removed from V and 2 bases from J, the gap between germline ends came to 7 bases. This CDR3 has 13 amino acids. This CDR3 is CASSDQAYNEQFF. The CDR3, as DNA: TGTGCCAGCAGCGACCAAGCCTACAATGAGCAGTTCTTC.

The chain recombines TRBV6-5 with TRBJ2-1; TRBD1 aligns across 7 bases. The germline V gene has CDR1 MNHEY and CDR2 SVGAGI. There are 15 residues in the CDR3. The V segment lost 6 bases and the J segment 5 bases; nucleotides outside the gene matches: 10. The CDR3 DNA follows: TGTGCCAGCAGCCGACAGGGTAGGAGTAACAATGAGCAGTTCTTC. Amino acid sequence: CASSRQGRSNNEQFF.

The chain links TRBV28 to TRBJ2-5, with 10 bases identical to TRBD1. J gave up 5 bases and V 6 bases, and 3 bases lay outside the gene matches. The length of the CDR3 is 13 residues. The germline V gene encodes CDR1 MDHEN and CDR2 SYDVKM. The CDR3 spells CASRTGGGETQYF. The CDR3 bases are TGTGCCAGCAGGACAGGGGGCGGGGAGACCCAGTACTTC.

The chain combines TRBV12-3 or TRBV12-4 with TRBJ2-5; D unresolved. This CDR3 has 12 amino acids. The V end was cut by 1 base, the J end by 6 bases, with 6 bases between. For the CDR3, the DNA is TGTGCCAGCAGTTTAGGCAGGCAGACCCAGTACTTC. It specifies CASSLGRQTQYF.

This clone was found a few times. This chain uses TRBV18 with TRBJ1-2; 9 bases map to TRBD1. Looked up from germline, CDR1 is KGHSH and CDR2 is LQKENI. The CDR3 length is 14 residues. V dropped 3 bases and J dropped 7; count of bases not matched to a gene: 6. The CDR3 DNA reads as TGTGCCAGCTCACCTGGGACAGGGAATGGTGGCTACACCTTC. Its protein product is CASSPGTGNGGYTF.

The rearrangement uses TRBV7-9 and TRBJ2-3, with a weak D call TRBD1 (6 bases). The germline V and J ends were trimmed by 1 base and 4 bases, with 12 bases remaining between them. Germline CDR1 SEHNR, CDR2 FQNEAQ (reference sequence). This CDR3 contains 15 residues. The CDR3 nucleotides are TGTGCCAGCAGCTTAGGGAATACAGGGTCAGATACGCAGTATTTT. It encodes CASSLGNTGSDTQYF.

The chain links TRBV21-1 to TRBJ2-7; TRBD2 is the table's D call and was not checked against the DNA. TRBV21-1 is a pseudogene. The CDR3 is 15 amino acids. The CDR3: CASSSSGSGPYEQYF. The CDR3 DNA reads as TGTGCCAGCAGTTCTAGCGGGAGTGGCCCGTACGAGCAGTACTTC.

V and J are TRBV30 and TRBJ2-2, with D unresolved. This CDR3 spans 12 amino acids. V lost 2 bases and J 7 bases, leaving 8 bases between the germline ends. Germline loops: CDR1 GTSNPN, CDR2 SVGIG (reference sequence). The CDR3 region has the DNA TGTGCCTGGAGTAGGAAAGGCGGGGAGCTGTTTTTT. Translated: CAWSRKGGELFF.

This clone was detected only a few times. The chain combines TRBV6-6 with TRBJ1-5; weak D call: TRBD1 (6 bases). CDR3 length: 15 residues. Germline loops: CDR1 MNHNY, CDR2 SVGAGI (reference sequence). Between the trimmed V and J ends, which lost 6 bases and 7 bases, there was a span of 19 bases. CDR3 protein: CASSPKWGASQPQHF. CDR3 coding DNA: TGTGCCAGCAGCCCTAAGTGGGGGGCCAGCCAGCCCCAGCATTTT.

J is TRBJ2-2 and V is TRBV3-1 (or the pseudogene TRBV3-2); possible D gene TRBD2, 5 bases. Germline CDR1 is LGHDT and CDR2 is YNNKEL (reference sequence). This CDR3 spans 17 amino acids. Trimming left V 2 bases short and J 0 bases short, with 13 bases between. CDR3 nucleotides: TGTGCCAGCAGCCAATTGTCGGGGAGATCGAACACCGGGGAGCTGTTTTTT. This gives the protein CASSQLSGRSNTGELFF.

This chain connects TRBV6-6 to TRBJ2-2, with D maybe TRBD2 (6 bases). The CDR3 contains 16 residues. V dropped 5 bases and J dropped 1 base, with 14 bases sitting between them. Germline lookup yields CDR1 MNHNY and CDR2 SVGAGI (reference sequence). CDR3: CASSRTGVGNTGELFF. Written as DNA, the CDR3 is TGTGCCAGCAGTCGGACGGGAGTTGGGAACACCGGGGAGCTGTTTTTT.

The CDR3 DNA reads as TGTGCCAGTAGGACTCGACTAGCGGGAGGCCGCGGGGAGCTGTTTTTT. Protein sequence: CASRTRLAGGRGELFF. The chain recombines TRBV19 with TRBJ2-2, with 13 bases lining up with TRBD2. Germline V gene lookup returns CDR1 LNHDA and CDR2 SQIVND (reference sequence). CDR3 size: 16 residues. The J segment lost 7 bases and the V segment lost 6 bases, leaving 8 bases of the junction unmatched.

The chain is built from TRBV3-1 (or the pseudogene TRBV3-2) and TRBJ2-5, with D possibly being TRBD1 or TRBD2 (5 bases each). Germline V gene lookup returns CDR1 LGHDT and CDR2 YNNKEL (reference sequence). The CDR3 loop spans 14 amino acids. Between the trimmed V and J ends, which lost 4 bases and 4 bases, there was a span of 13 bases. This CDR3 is CASSPGRAGETQYF. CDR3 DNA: TGTGCCAGCAGCCCGGGCAGGGCGGGAGAGACCCAGTACTTC.

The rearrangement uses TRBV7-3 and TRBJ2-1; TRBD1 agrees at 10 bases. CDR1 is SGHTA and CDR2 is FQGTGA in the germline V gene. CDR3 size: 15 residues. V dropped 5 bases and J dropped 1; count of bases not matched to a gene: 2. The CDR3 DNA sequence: TGTGCCAGCAGCGGACAGGGGGGGTCCTACAATGAGCAGTTCTTC. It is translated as CASSGQGGSYNEQFF.

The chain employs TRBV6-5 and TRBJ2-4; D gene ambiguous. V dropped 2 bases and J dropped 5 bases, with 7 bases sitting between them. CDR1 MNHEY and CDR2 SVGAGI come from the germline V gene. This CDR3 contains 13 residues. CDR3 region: CASSYRAENIQYF. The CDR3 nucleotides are TGTGCCAGCAGTTACAGGGCGGAAAACATTCAGTACTTC.

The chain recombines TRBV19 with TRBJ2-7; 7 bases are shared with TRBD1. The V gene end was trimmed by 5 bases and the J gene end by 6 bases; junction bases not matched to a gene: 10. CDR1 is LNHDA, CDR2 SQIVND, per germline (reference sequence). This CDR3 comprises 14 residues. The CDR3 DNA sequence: TGTGCCAGTAGTCCGAAACAGGGGCGAGGCGAGCAGTACTTC. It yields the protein CASSPKQGRGEQYF.